The text below deals with one T cell receptor beta chain. This entry comes from a study of blood T cell repertoires in COVID-19. Trimming cost V 0 bases and J 8 bases, with 14 bases left between them. Germline V gene lookup returns CDR1 SGHTA and CDR2 FQGTGA. The length of the CDR3 is 15 residues. Here immunoSEQ multiplex PCR was the method, and the copy in TCRdb shows in-frame clones only, minus some. The data show under 200,000 clones, around 85% seen once. The sample was PBMCs or T cells enriched from blood (not recorded which). This TCR derives from a woman aged 40-49 years with acute COVID-19. The rearrangement uses TRBV7-3 and TRBJ2-1, with D maybe TRBD2 (5 bases). The CDR3 coding sequence is TGTGCCAGCAGCTTAACGAGGGAACCTTGGGATGAGCAGTTCTTC. Residues: CASSLTREPWDEQFF. Full variable domain (outside the CDR3, taken from reference TRBV7-3 and TRBJ2-1): GAGVSQTPSNKVTEKGKYVELRCDPISGHTALYWYRQSLGQGPEFLIYFQGTGAADDSGLPNDRFFAVRPEGSVSTLKIQRTERGDSAVYLCASSLTREPWDEQFFGPGTRLTVL.